The 3 T cell receptor beta chains reported below all come from one sample, sequenced in a study of blood T cell repertoires in COVID-19. Sequencing was performed with immunoSEQ multiplex PCR; in TCRdb, only in-frame clones are kept and a portion is missing. Among fewer than 150,000 clones listed, around 83% were seen once. What was sequenced was PBMCs or T cells enriched from blood (not recorded which). These receptors came from a man aged 30 to 39 who had recovered from COVID-19.

The genes are TRBV10-1 and TRBJ2-3; TRBD2 agrees at 9 bases. After removal of 0 bases from V and 0 bases from J, the junction contained 1 base not matched to a gene. The CDR3 is 16 amino acids. Germline CDR1 reads WNHNN; CDR2 reads SYGVQD (reference sequence). The CDR3 sequence is CASSESTSGSTDTQYF. The CDR3, as DNA: TGCGCCAGCAGTGAGTCCACTAGCGGGAGCACAGATACGCAGTATTTT.

This sequence joins TRBV12-3 or TRBV12-4 and TRBJ1-1; D is uncertain. Trimming cost V 7 bases and J 1 base, with 10 bases left between them. This CDR3 is built from 13 residues. The CDR3 here is CASNPTANTEAFF. Here the CDR3 DNA reads TGTGCCAGCAACCCTACAGCGAACACTGAAGCTTTCTTT.

This sequence joins TRBV11-2 and TRBJ1-4; TRBD1 matches 12 bases. Trimming cost V 4 bases and J 7 bases; bases outside gene matches: 10. The CDR3 is made up of 17 amino acids. Per the germline V gene, CDR1 is SGHAT and CDR2 is FQNNGV. DNA of the CDR3: TGTGCCAGCAGCTCTGTCCCGGGACAGGGGGCGGGTGAAAAACTGTTTTTT. As protein: CASSSVPGQGAGEKLFF.